This entry lists 29 T cell receptor beta chains sequenced from one sample in a study of blood T cell repertoires in COVID-19. Some clones are missing from TCRdb's copy, which holds only in-frame ones; the method was immunoSEQ multiplex PCR. The sample has some 130,000 clones; roughly 86% are singletons. Sequenced: peripheral blood. Every receptor here comes from a woman between 65 and 79 years old with COVID-19, enrolled during active disease.

A single count supports this clone. The genes are TRBV15 and TRBJ1-1; TRBD1 matches at 7 bases. J lost 4 bases, V lost 5 bases, and 7 bases had no gene match. The CDR3 spans 14 residues. CDR1 is LNHNV, CDR2 YYDKDF, per germline (reference sequence). Written as DNA, the CDR3 is TGTGCCACCAGCCGGACAGGATCAAGCACTGAAGCTTTCTTT. It is translated as CATSRTGSSTEAFF.

V gene TRBV12-5 combines with J gene TRBJ2-7; 8 bases match TRBD1. The CDR3 loop spans 15 amino acids. Germline V lookup: CDR1 LGHNT, CDR2 FRNRAP. Trimming took 7 bases from V and 3 from J; bases not matched to a gene: 11. CDR3 DNA: TGTGCTAGTGCCCTCGGACAGGGCCAAATCTACGAGCAGTACTTC. Amino acid sequence: CASALGQGQIYEQYF.

This clone was found once. The gene calls are TRBV7-2 and TRBJ2-3; weak D call: TRBD1 (5 bases). The CDR3 loop spans 16 amino acids. Germline V gene sequence: CDR1 SGHTA, CDR2 FQGNSA. V was shortened by 3 bases and J by 1 base, with 14 bases between the two germline ends. This CDR3 reads CASSFRALGRTDTQYF. CDR3 coding DNA: TGTGCCAGCAGCTTCAGGGCTCTAGGCCGCACAGATACGCAGTATTTT.

Here the CDR3 reads CATSDISAGSPGDTQYF. CDR3 nucleotide sequence: TGTGCCACCAGTGATATTTCAGCGGGGAGCCCAGGAGATACGCAGTATTTT. V gene TRBV24-1 combines with J gene TRBJ2-3; TRBD2 matches 7 bases. The germline CDR1 and CDR2 sequences are KGHDR and SFDVKD. CDR3 length: 17 amino acids. After removal of 3 bases from V and 5 bases from J, the junction contained 13 bases not matched to a gene.

A single count supports this clone. The V call is TRBV28, the J call TRBJ2-7, with 9 bases aligning to TRBD1. Germline CDR1 MDHEN, CDR2 SYDVKM. The CDR3 extends over 16 amino acids. The ends lost 1 base at V and 1 base at J; junction bases unmatched: 5. CDR3 amino acids: CASSLSFGTGSYEQYF. CDR3 bases: TGTGCCAGCAGTTTATCTTTCGGGACAGGGTCCTACGAGCAGTACTTC.

The chain is built from TRBV12-3 or TRBV12-4 and TRBJ2-2; D unclear. CDR3 length: 13 amino acids. Trimming stripped 3 bases from V and 6 bases from J, with 8 bases between. Here the CDR3 DNA reads TGTGCCAGCAGTTTTAGCCCCCCCGGGGAGCTGTTTTTT. Amino acid sequence: CASSFSPPGELFF.

The chain combines TRBV5-5 with TRBJ2-5; TRBD2 matches 10 bases. With 0 bases clipped from V and 1 base from J, the junction kept 3 bases outside the gene matches. The CDR3 is 16 amino acids. Germline CDR1 reads SGHKS; CDR2 reads YYEKEE (reference sequence). The CDR3 loop is CASSLAGTSVQETQYF. Here the CDR3 DNA reads TGTGCCAGCAGCTTGGCCGGGACTAGCGTCCAAGAGACCCAGTACTTC.

This clone occurred a few times. The chain couples TRBV14 to TRBJ2-5; possibly TRBD2 for D (6 bases). Trimming stripped 4 bases from V and 3 bases from J, with 18 bases between. Germline V gene sequence: CDR1 SGHDN, CDR2 FVKESK. The CDR3 is 16 residues long. The CDR3 loop reads CASSPRTAAGKETQYF. The CDR3 DNA is TGTGCCAGCAGCCCTCGGACCGCCGCGGGAAAAGAGACCCAGTACTTC.

J is TRBJ1-2 and V is TRBV27, with unresolved D. Germline V gives CDR1 MNHEY, CDR2 SMNVEV (reference sequence). This CDR3 contains 14 residues. CDR3 region: CAKFRQALHYGYTF. The CDR3 DNA is TGTGCGAAATTCAGGCAGGCGTTGCACTATGGCTACACCTTC.

The rearrangement uses TRBV9 and TRBJ2-1; the D gene is possibly TRBD2 (6 bases). CDR3 size: 12 residues. The V and J ends lost 2 bases and 9 bases respectively, with 9 bases between them. CDR1 is SGDLS, CDR2 YYNGEE, per germline. The CDR3 nucleotides read TGTGCCAGCAGCGTCGGAGGGATTGAGCAGTTCTTC. The encoded protein is CASSVGGIEQFF. Looking up the rest from reference TRBV9 and TRBJ2-1 gives the full variable domain: DSGVTQTPKHLITATGQRVTLRCSPRSGDLSVYWYQQSLDQGLQFLIQYYNGEERAKGNILERFSAQQFPDLHSELNLSSLELGDSALYFCASSVGGIEQFFGPGTRLTVL.

The CDR3 DNA is TGTGCCAGTAGTATAGAGGGGGCCGGACCCTACAATGAGCAGTTCTTC. As protein: CASSIEGAGPYNEQFF. J is TRBJ2-1 and V is TRBV19; TRBD1 might be the D (6 bases). This CDR3 has 16 residues. Germline V gene sequence: CDR1 LNHDA, CDR2 SQIVND (reference sequence). With 0 bases removed from V and 2 bases from J, the gap between germline ends came to 11 bases.

The chain employs TRBV5-1 and TRBJ1-4; no clear D gene. The CDR3 loop spans 15 amino acids. Trimming cost V 0 bases and J 6 bases, with 12 bases left between them. Germline CDR1 is SGHRS and CDR2 is YFSETQ. CDR3: CASSLVMGRDEKLFF. In DNA, the CDR3 is TGCGCCAGCAGCTTGGTGATGGGCCGAGATGAAAAACTGTTTTTT.

V usage is TRBV2 and J usage is TRBJ1-1; 9 nucleotides match TRBD1. The CDR3 is 12 residues long. Per the germline V gene, CDR1 is SNHLY and CDR2 is FYNNEI. With V trimmed by 6 bases and J by 7 bases, 3 bases remained unmatched. DNA of the CDR3: TGTGCCAGCAGCAAGGACAGGGGTGAAGCTTTCTTT. Translation: CASSKDRGEAFF.

The rearrangement links TRBV10-2 to TRBJ2-7; 7 positions match TRBD2. The germline CDR1 and CDR2 sequences are WSHSY and SAAADI. J gave up 0 bases and V 4 bases, and 6 bases lay outside the gene matches. The CDR3 runs 15 residues. CDR3 protein: CASSGGGSNSYEQYF. CDR3 in DNA: TGCGCCAGCAGTGGGGGGGGATCCAACTCCTACGAGCAGTACTTC.

The chain has TRBV5-1 and TRBJ1-2; 7 bases are shared with TRBD1. The CDR3 extends over 14 amino acids. CDR1 is SGHRS, CDR2 YFSETQ, per germline. With V trimmed by 4 bases and J by 3 bases, 6 bases remained unmatched. The CDR3 here is CASSTGTAYYGYTF. In DNA form, the CDR3 reads TGCGCCAGCAGCACGGGGACAGCGTACTATGGCTACACCTTC.

This clone was counted a few times. The chain is built from TRBV7-2 and TRBJ2-1; 9 bases align to TRBD2. The V gene end was trimmed by 4 bases and the J gene end by 5 bases; junction bases not matched to a gene: 6. CDR1 and CDR2 (germline): SGHTA, FQGNSA. The CDR3 contains 15 residues. Written as DNA, the CDR3 is TGTGCCAGCAGCTACGGACTAGCGCGGAACAATGAGCAGTTCTTC. This sequence encodes CASSYGLARNNEQFF.

The chain uses TRBV28 and TRBJ2-2; the match to TRBD1 covers 7 bases. Germline CDR1 is MDHEN and CDR2 is SYDVKM. The J segment lost 0 bases and the V segment lost 5 bases, leaving 3 bases of the junction unmatched. This CDR3 has 15 residues. The CDR3 loop reads CASSHRGTNTGELFF. CDR3 nucleotide sequence: TGTGCCAGCAGTCACAGGGGAACGAACACCGGGGAGCTGTTTTTT. The full variable domain, completed using reference TRBV28 and TRBJ2-2, is DVKVTQSSRYLVKRTGEKVFLECVQDMDHENMFWYRQDPGLGLRLIYFSYDVKMKEKGDIPEGYSVSREKKERFSLILESASTNQTSMYLCASSHRGTNTGELFFGEGSRLTVL.

J is TRBJ1-1 and V is TRBV7-9; no clear D gene. This CDR3 is 15 amino acids long. Germline lookup yields CDR1 SEHNR and CDR2 FQNEAQ (reference sequence). Trimming took 4 bases from V and 2 from J, leaving 14 bases between them. DNA of the CDR3: TGTGCCAGCAGCTCCCCCCCGCGTCTAAACACTGAAGCTTTCTTT. This translates into CASSSPPRLNTEAFF.

The chain combines TRBV7-2 with TRBJ2-7; TRBD2 matches 13 bases. J lost 6 bases, V lost 5 bases, and 4 bases had no gene match. This CDR3 is 14 amino acids long. CDR1 and CDR2 from the germline V gene are SGHTA and FQGNSA. The CDR3 region has the DNA TGTGCCAGCAGCCTAAGACTAGCGGGGGGCGAGCAGTACTTC. Translated, it gives CASSLRLAGGEQYF.

The J gene is TRBJ1-5, the V gene TRBV2; the match to TRBD1 covers 9 bases. The CDR3 extends over 15 amino acids. V trimming: 5 bases; J trimming: 6 bases; junction bases outside the gene matches: 8. In germline, CDR1 is SNHLY, CDR2 FYNNEI. CDR3 nucleotides: TGTGCCAGCAGTCTAGGACAGGGGCTGGGTCAGCCCCAGCATTTT. Protein product: CASSLGQGLGQPQHF.

The chain carries TRBV6-6 and TRBJ2-3; TRBD2 matches at 8 bases. V lost 3 bases to trimming and J lost 5 bases; unmatched junction nucleotides: 7. This CDR3 is 15 amino acids long. Per germline, CDR1 MNHNY and CDR2 SVGAGI (reference sequence). The CDR3 DNA reads TGTGCCAGCAGTTATGCCGGGGGGGCCGAAGATACGCAGTATTTT. Protein product: CASSYAGGAEDTQYF.

This clone was seen only once. The chain combines TRBV5-4 with TRBJ1-6; TRBD1 matches at 9 bases. The CDR3 runs 15 residues. Germline CDR1 reads SGHNT; CDR2 reads YYREEE (reference sequence). V shed 4 bases, J shed 5 bases, and the junction held 4 bases outside the gene matches. The CDR3, as DNA: TGTGCCAGCAGCACCCGGACAGGGGATAATTCACCCCTCCACTTT. Its translation: CASSTRTGDNSPLHF.

This rearrangement joins TRBV3-1 (or the pseudogene TRBV3-2) to TRBJ2-7, with 8 bases matching TRBD2. The germline V gene has CDR1 LGHDT and CDR2 YNNKEL (reference sequence). This CDR3 spans 13 amino acids. J lost 7 bases, V lost 5 bases, and 7 bases had no gene match. The CDR3 here is CASSEIPGGEQYF. The DNA for the CDR3 is TGTGCCAGCAGCGAGATACCGGGGGGGGAGCAGTACTTC.

This chain uses TRBV5-6 with TRBJ1-6; possibly TRBD1 for D (5 bases). V dropped 2 bases and J dropped 7 bases, with 13 bases sitting between them. The CDR3 loop spans 15 amino acids. Germline V lookup: CDR1 SGHDT, CDR2 YYEEEE. The CDR3 spells CASSFRGIGNSPLHF. The CDR3 bases are TGTGCCAGCAGCTTTCGGGGGATTGGGAATTCACCCCTCCACTTT. Looking up the rest from reference TRBV5-6 and TRBJ1-6 gives the full variable domain: DAGVTQSPTHLIKTRGQQVTLRCSPKSGHDTVSWYQQALGQGPQFIFQYYEEEERQRGNFPDRFSGHQFPNYSSELNVNALLLGDSALYLCASSFRGIGNSPLHFGNGTRLTVT.

This clone turned up a few times. The chain is built from TRBV28 and TRBJ2-1, with a tentative D call TRBD1 (5 bases). CDR1 MDHEN and CDR2 SYDVKM come from the germline V gene. The CDR3 is 13 residues long. Trimming took 9 bases from V and 7 from J, leaving 16 bases between them. CDR3 coding DNA: TGTGCCAGTAAGCAACCAGGGTCAAATGAGCAGTTCTTC. Its translation: CASKQPGSNEQFF.

Turning to this clone: With a much larger clone just one base away, this may be a read error. CDR3 nucleotide sequence: TGTGCCAGCAGCGCGGGACAGGGCTCCTACAATGAGCAGTTCTTC. Translated: CASSAGQGSYNEQFF. The chain joins TRBV6-5 to TRBJ2-1; 9 bases map to TRBD1. The CDR3 consists of 15 residues. V was pared by 6 bases and J by 0 bases, with 3 bases of the junction left unmatched. Germline loops: CDR1 MNHEY, CDR2 SVGAGI.

The J gene is TRBJ2-7, the V gene TRBV5-4; D might be TRBD2 (5 bases). CDR1 is SGHNT and CDR2 is YYREEE in the germline V gene (reference sequence). This CDR3 spans 14 amino acids. V was shortened by 0 bases and J by 5 bases, with 12 bases between the two germline ends. CDR3 sequence (DNA): TGTGCCAGCAGCTTGGCCCTAGCTAGCCACGAGCAGTACTTC. It yields the protein CASSLALASHEQYF. Supplemented by reference TRBV5-4 and TRBJ2-7, the full variable domain reads ETGVTQSPTHLIKTRGQQVTLRCSSQSGHNTVSWYQQALGQGPQFIFQYYREEENGRGNFPPRFSGLQFPNYSSELNVNALELDDSALYLCASSLALASHEQYFGPGTRLTVT.

This clone was seen once. The rearrangement joins TRBV11-2 to TRBJ2-7; 12 nucleotides align to TRBD1. Germline CDR1 SGHAT, CDR2 FQNNGV. Trimming at V came to 5 bases and at J to 7 bases, leaving 9 bases not matched to a gene. The CDR3 length is 15 residues. The CDR3 sequence: CASSNPGQGAREQYF. Written as DNA, the CDR3 is TGTGCCAGCAGCAATCCGGGACAGGGGGCGCGGGAGCAGTACTTC. Filled out from reference TRBV11-2 and TRBJ2-7, the complete variable domain reads EAGVAQSPRYKIIEKRQSVAFWCNPISGHATLYWYQQILGQGPKLLIQFQNNGVVDDSQLPKDRFSAERLKGVDSTLKIQPAKLEDSAVYLCASSNPGQGAREQYFGPGTRLTVT.

The chain combines TRBV19 with TRBJ1-2; D unclear. CDR3 length: 12 amino acids. Germline V gives CDR1 LNHDA, CDR2 SQIVND (reference sequence). V lost 7 bases, J lost 5 bases, and 11 bases lay in between. The CDR3 region is CASKTLTYGYTF. The DNA of the CDR3 is TGTGCCAGTAAGACACTCACTTATGGCTACACCTTC.